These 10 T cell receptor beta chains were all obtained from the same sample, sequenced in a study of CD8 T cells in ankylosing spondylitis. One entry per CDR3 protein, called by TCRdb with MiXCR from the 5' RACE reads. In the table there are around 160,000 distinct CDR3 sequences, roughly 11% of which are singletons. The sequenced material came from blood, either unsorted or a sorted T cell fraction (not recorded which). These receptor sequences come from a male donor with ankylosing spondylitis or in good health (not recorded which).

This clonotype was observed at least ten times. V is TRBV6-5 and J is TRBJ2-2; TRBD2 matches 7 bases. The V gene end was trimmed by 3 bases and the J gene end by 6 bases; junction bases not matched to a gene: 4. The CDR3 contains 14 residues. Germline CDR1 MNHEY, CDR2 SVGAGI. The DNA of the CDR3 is TGTGCCAGCAGTTATGGGGGGGTTGCCGGGGAGCTGTTTTTT. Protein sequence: CASSYGGVAGELFF.

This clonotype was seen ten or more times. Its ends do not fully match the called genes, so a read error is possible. The chain's CDR3 is CASRLGGANEKLFF. The CDR3 DNA reads TGTGCCAGCAGATTAGGAGGGGCTAATGAAAAACTGTTTTTT. The chain recombines TRBV12-3 or TRBV12-4 with TRBJ1-4; D possibly corresponds to TRBD1 (5 bases). The CDR3 runs 14 residues.

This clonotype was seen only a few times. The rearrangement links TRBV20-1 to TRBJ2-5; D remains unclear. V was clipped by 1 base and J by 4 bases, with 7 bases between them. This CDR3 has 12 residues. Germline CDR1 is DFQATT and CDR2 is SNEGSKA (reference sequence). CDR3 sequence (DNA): TGCAGTGCTAGAGTTGCATTAGAGACCCAGTACTTC. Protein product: CSARVALETQYF.

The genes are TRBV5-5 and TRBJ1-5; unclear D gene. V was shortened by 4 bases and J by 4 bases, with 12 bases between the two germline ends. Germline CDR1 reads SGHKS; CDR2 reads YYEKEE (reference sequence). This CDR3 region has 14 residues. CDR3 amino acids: CASSPRGENQPQHF. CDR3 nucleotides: TGTGCCAGCAGCCCACGTGGGGAAAATCAGCCCCAGCATTTT.

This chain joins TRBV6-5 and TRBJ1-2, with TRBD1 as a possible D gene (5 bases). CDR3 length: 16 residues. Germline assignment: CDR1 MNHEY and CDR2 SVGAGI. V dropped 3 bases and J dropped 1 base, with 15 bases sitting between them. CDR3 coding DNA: TGTGCCAGCAGTTATCCGGAGGGACGGAATAACTATGGCTACACCTTC. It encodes CASSYPEGRNNYGYTF.

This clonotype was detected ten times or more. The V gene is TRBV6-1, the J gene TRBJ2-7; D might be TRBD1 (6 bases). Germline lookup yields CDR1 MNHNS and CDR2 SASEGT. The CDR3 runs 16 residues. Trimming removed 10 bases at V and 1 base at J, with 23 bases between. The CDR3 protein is CATTYLRTDLSYEQYF. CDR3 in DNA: TGTGCCACCACCTATCTTAGGACAGATTTATCCTACGAGCAGTACTTC.

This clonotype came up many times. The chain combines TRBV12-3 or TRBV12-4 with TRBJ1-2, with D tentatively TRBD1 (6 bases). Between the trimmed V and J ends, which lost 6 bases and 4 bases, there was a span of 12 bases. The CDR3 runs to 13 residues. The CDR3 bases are TGTGCCAGCAGGAAGACAGGTTCCTATGGCTACACCTTC. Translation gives CASRKTGSYGYTF.

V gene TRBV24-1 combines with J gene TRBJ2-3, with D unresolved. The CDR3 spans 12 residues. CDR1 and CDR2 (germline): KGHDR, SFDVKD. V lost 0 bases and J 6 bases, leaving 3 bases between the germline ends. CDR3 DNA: TGTGCCACCAGTGATTTGAAGGATACGCAGTATTTT. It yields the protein CATSDLKDTQYF.

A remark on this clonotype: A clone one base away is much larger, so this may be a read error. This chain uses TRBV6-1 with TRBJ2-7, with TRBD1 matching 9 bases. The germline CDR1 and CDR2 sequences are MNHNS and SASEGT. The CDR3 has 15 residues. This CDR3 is CAGRRGQGGPYEQYF. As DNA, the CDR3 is TGTGCCGGCAGGAGGGGACAGGGTGGTCCCTACGAGCAGTACTTC.

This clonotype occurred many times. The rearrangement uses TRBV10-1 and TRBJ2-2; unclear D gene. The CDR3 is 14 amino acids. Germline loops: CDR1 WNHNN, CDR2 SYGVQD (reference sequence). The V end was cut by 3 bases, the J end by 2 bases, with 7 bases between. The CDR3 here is CASSELPNTGELFF. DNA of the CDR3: TGCGCCAGCAGTGAATTACCTAACACCGGGGAGCTGTTTTTT.